This T cell receptor beta chain was found in a study of T cell responses to AZD1222 COVID-19 vaccine. Looking at the study overall: Second-dose timings of about 4 or about 12 weeks were pooled.

Study conclusions and caveats: Spike-specific TCR repertoires showed rising breadth and depth after two AZD1222 doses. Donors, mostly white British, included more females; clonal diversity was possibly underestimated.

The repertoire was sequenced with immunoSEQ multiplex PCR; TCRdb's copy has only in-frame clones and lacks some. The data contain around 100,000 clones, approximately 89% of them seen just once; the ten biggest clones take up 20%. A remark on this clone: The antigen is not known.

Sequences were derived from peripheral blood, sampled on day 0 of AZD1222 vaccination. This sequence originates from an adult in good health.

CDR3 in DNA: TGTGCCAGCAGCGTAGCTAGAGCGGGACCGAACACCGGGGAGCTGTTTTTT. Translating it yields CASSVARAGPNTGELFF. This chain uses TRBV9 with TRBJ2-2; 7 bases match TRBD2. Germline V gene data show CDR1 as SGDLS and CDR2 as YYNGEE. The CDR3 is made up of 17 amino acids. V gave up 0 bases and J gave up 0 bases; unmatched junction bases: 5.